The 5 T cell receptor beta chains below come from one sample, sequenced in a study of blood T cell repertoires in COVID-19. Data came from immunoSEQ multiplex PCR; TCRdb stores just in-frame clones and leaves some out. The profile shows under 250,000 clones, roughly 90% of them singletons. The sequencing input was peripheral blood. These receptors were obtained from a man between 60 and 75 years old with COVID-19, enrolled during active disease.

This clone was seen only once. The chain employs TRBV7-9 and TRBJ1-2, with D perhaps matching TRBD1 (5 bases). Germline lookup yields CDR1 SEHNR and CDR2 FQNEAQ (reference sequence). There are 15 residues in the CDR3. Trimming pared 5 bases from V and 3 bases from J, leaving 16 bases between. DNA for the CDR3: TGTGCCAGCAGCGCGTCGGACAACTGGCACTATGGCTACACCTTC. It encodes CASSASDNWHYGYTF. The whole variable domain, remainder taken from reference TRBV7-9 and TRBJ1-2, is DTGVSQNPRHKITKRGQNVTFRCDPISEHNRLYWYRQTLGQGPEFLTYFQNEAQLEKSRLLSDRFSAERPKGSFSTLEIQRTEQGDSAMYLCASSASDNWHYGYTFGSGTRLTVV.

The chain links TRBV28 to TRBJ1-2, with 7 bases matching TRBD1. Germline V gives CDR1 MDHEN, CDR2 SYDVKM. V shed 5 bases and J 7 bases; nucleotides not matched to a gene: 4. The CDR3 is 12 amino acids. The CDR3 spells CASSLGTAGYTF. The CDR3 region has the DNA TGTGCCAGCAGTCTCGGGACAGCTGGCTACACCTTC.

This clone was seen a single time. The sample contains more than one DNA sequence encoding this CDR3. DNA for the CDR3: TGTGCCAGCAGTCTCGCGGGTACAGATACGCAGTATTTT. Its protein is CASSLAGTDTQYF. The chain is built from TRBV28 and TRBJ2-3, with a tentative D call TRBD2 (5 bases). CDR3 size: 13 residues. V lost 5 bases and J lost 3, with 9 bases in between. The germline gives CDR1 MDHEN, CDR2 SYDVKM. Supplemented by reference TRBV28 and TRBJ2-3, the full variable domain reads DVKVTQSSRYLVKRTGEKVFLECVQDMDHENMFWYRQDPGLGLRLIYFSYDVKMKEKGDIPEGYSVSREKKERFSLILESASTNQTSMYLCASSLAGTDTQYFGPGTRLTVL.

This chain joins TRBV7-2 and TRBJ2-1, with D possibly matching TRBD1 (6 bases). Germline V lookup: CDR1 SGHTA, CDR2 FQGNSA. This CDR3 is 19 amino acids long. The V end lost 0 bases, the J end lost 7 bases, and 25 bases lay between the germline ends. CDR3 sequence: CASSLAWSLGVRGKNEQFF. The CDR3 DNA reads as TGTGCCAGCAGCTTAGCTTGGTCGCTGGGTGTCAGGGGAAAAAATGAGCAGTTCTTC.

This sequence joins TRBV24-1 and TRBJ2-3, with 7 bases lining up with TRBD1. V lost 5 bases, J lost 2 bases, and 6 bases stayed unmatched. The length of the CDR3 is 15 residues. The germline V gene has CDR1 KGHDR and CDR2 SFDVKD. The CDR3: CATSGSTGVTDTQYF. The CDR3 DNA follows: TGTGCCACCAGTGGCTCCACAGGGGTCACAGATACGCAGTATTTT.